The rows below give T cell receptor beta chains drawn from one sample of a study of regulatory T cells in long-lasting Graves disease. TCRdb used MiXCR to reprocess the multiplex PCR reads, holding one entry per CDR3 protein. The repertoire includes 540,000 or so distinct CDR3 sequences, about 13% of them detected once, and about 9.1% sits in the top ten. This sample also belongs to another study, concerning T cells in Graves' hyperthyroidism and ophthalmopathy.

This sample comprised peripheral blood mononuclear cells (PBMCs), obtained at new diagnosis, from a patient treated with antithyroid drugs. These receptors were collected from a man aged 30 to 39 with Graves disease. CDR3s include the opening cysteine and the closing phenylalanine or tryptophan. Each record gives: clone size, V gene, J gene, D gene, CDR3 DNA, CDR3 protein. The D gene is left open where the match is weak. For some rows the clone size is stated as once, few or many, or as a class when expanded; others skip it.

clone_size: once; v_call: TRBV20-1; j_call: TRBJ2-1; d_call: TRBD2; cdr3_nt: TGCAGTGTTACCCGGGGGGGGGACTACAATGAGCAGTTCTTC; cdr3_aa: CSVTRGGDYNEQFF
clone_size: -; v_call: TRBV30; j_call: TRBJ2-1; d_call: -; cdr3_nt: TGTGCCTGTACCGGGATCGTCTCCTACAATGAGCAGTTCTTC; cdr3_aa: CACTGIVSYNEQFF
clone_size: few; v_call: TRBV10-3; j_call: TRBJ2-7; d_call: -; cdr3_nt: TGTGCCATCACTGGAAAGGGGGGGGGGAGCTCCTACGAGCAGTACTTC; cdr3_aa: CAITGKGGGSSYEQYF
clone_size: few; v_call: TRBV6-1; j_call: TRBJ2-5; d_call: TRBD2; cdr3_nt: TGTGCCAGCAGGCACAAACCCTACTCCGGGACTAGCGGGAAAGAGACCCAGTACTTC; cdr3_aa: CASRHKPYSGTSGKETQYF
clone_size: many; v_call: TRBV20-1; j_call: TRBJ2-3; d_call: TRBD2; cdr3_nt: TGCAGTGCTTCCGGGACTACGATAGATACGCAGTATTTT; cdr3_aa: CSASGTTIDTQYF
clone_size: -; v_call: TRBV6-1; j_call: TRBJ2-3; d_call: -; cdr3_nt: TGTGCCAGCAGCTCATGGAACAGGGAGGAGAGCACAGATACGCAGTATTTT; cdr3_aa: CASSSWNREESTDTQYF
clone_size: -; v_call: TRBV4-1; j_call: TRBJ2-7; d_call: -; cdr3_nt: TGCGCCAGCAGCCAAGGGTCAACGAGGACTAATGAGCAGTACTTC; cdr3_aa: CASSQGSTRTNEQYF
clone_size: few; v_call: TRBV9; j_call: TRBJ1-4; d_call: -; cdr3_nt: TGTGCCAGCAGCGTCCTAGGGACTGTTAATGAAAAACTGTTTTTT; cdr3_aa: CASSVLGTVNEKLFF
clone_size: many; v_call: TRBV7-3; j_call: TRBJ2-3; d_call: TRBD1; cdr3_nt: TGTGCCAGCAGCTTCTGGACAGGGCGTACAGATACGCAGTATTTT; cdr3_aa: CASSFWTGRTDTQYF
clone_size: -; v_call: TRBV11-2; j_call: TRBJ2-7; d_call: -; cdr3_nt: TGTGCCAGCAGCCGCGAGCGTCGACAGGTCTCCTACGAGCAGTACTTC; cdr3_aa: CASSRERRQVSYEQYF
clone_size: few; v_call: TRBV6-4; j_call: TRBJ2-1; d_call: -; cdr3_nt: TGTGCCAGCAGTGACTCGGGGACTGACTACAATGAGCAGTTCTTC; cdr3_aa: CASSDSGTDYNEQFF
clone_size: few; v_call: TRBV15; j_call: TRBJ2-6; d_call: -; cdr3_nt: TGTGCCACCAGCAGAACGCCCAGCTCTGGGGCCAACGTCCTGACTTTC; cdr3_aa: CATSRTPSSGANVLTF
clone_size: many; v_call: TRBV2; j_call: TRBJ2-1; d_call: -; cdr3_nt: TGTGCCAGCAATGAGGGAGGATTTGGCAATGAGCAGTTCTTC; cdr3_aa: CASNEGGFGNEQFF
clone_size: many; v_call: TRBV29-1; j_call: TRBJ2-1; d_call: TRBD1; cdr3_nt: TGCAGCGTTGAAGACAGGGGGCCCTACAATGAGCAGTTCTTC; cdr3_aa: CSVEDRGPYNEQFF
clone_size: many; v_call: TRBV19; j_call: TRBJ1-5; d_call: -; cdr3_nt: TGTGCCAGTAGTTCACCCCCCGGCGGGGCGGACAATCAGCCCCAGCATTTT; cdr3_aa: CASSSPPGGADNQPQHF
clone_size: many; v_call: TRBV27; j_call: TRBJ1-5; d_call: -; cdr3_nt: TGTGCCAGCAGGGCACAGGCAAATCAGCCCCAGCATTTT; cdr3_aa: CASRAQANQPQHF
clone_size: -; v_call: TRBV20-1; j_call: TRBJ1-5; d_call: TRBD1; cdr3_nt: TGCAGTGTTGAGAACCGACAGGGGGATCAGCCCCAGCATTTT; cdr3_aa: CSVENRQGDQPQHF
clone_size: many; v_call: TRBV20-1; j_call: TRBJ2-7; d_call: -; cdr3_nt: TGCAGTGCTAGAACGGGACTCGCCTACGAGCAGTACTTC; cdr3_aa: CSARTGLAYEQYF
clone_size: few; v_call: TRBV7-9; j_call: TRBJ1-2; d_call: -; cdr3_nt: TGTGCCAGCAGCTTAGTCGGCAGCAAGGGCTATGGCTACACCTTC; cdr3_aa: CASSLVGSKGYGYTF
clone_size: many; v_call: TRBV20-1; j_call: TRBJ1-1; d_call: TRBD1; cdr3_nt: TGCAGTGCTAGAACAGGGGCATTCACTGAAGCTTTCTTT; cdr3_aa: CSARTGAFTEAFF
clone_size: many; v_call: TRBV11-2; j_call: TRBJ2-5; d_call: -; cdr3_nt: TGTGCCAGCAGCTCCGCCTTAGGGGGGGAGACCCAGTACTTC; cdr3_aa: CASSSALGGETQYF
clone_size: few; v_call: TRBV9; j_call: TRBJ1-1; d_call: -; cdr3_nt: TGTGCCAGCAGCGTCTCCAGCATGAACACTGAAGCTTTCTTT; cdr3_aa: CASSVSSMNTEAFF
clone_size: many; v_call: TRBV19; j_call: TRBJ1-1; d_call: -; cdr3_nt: TGTGCCAGTAGTCCCGGGACTGCGAACGGCGCTGAAGCTTTCTTT; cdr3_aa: CASSPGTANGAEAFF
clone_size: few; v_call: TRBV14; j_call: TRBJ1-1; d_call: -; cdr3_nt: TGTGCCAGCAGCCCCACTAATGGACCGAACACTGAAGCTTTCTTT; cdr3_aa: CASSPTNGPNTEAFF
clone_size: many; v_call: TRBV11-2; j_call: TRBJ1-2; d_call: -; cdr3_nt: TGTGCCAGCAGCTTAGGAGGTCAGCGGGTGGATGGCTACACCTTC; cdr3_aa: CASSLGGQRVDGYTF
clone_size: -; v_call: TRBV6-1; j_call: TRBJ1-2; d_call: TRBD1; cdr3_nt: TGTGCCAGCAGTCCAGGGACAGGGGTGGGCGGCTACACCTTC; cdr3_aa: CASSPGTGVGGYTF
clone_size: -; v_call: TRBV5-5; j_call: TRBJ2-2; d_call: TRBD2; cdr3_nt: TGTGCCAGCAGCCTGGGACTAGCGCGTACGAACACCGGGGAGCTGTTTTTT; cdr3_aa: CASSLGLARTNTGELFF
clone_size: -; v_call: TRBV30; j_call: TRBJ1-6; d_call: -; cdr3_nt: TGTGCCTGGAGTGACAGGTCCACTTCACCCCTCCACTTT; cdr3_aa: CAWSDRSTSPLHF
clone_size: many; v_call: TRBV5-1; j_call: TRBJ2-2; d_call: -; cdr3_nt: TGCGCCAGCAGCCCGCAACAGAACACCGGGGAGCTGTTTTTT; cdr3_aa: CASSPQQNTGELFF
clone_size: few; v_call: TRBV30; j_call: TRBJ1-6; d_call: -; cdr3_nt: TGTGCCTGGAGGAAGGGAGAATATAATTCACCCCTCCACTTT; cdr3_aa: CAWRKGEYNSPLHF
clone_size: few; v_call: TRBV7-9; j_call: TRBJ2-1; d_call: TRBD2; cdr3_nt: TGTGCCAGCAGCTTAGCGCATCTCCTAGCGGGAGGCGGGAATGAGCAGTTCTTC; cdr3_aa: CASSLAHLLAGGGNEQFF
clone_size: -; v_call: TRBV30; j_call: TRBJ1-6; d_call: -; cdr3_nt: TGTGCCTGGGCCGCTCAAAGCTCCTATAATTCACCCCTCCACTTT; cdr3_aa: CAWAAQSSYNSPLHF
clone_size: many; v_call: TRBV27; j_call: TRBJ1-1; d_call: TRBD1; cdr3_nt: TGTGCCAGCAGCACGCCCTCCAGGGGGCCGGGAAACACTGAAGCTTTCTTT; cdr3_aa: CASSTPSRGPGNTEAFF
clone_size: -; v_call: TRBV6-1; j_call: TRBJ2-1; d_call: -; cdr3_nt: TGTGCCAGCAGAACTAGGTTCAATGAGCAGTTCTTC; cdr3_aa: CASRTRFNEQFF
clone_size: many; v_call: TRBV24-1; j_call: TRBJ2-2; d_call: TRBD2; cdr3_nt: TGTGCCACCAGTCGGACTAGCGGGAACACCGGGGAGCTGTTTTTT; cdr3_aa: CATSRTSGNTGELFF
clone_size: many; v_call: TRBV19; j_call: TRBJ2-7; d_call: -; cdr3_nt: TGTGCCAGTAGTCCAGAGGGGGATCCGCGGGAGCAGTACTTC; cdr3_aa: CASSPEGDPREQYF
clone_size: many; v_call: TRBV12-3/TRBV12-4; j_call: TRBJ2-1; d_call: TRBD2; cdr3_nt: TGTGCCAGCAGTGCCCAAGCGGGAGGGATACACAATGAGCAGTTCTTC; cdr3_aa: CASSAQAGGIHNEQFF
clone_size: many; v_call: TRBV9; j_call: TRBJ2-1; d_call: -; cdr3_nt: TGTGCCAGCACGCGGAGGAACAATGAGCAGTTCTTC; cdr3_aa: CASTRRNNEQFF
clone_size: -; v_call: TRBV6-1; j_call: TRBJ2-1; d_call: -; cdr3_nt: TGTGCCAGCAGGGACTCCAAGGTGGGCAATGAGCAGTTCTTC; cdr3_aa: CASRDSKVGNEQFF
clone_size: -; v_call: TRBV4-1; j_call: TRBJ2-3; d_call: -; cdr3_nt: TGCGCCAGCAGCCAAGAGAAAACCACAGATACGCAGTATTTT; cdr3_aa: CASSQEKTTDTQYF
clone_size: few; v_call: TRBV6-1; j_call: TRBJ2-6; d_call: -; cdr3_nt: TGTGCCAGCCTTAAGACAGGGTGGGGGGCTGGGGCCAACGTCCTGACTTTC; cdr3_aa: CASLKTGWGAGANVLTF
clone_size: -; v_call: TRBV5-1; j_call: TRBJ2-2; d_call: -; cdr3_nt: TGCGCCAGCAGCGAGGACAGTCTAGCAACCGGGGAGCTGTTTTTT; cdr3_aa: CASSEDSLATGELFF
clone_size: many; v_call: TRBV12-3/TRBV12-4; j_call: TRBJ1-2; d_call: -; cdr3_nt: TGTGCCAGCAGTTTGGGGACCCCAGGCGGGGGCTACACCTTC; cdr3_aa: CASSLGTPGGGYTF
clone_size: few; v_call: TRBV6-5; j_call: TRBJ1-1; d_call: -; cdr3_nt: TGTGCCAGCAGTTACTCGGAGGTCGCTGAAGCTTTCTTT; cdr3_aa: CASSYSEVAEAFF
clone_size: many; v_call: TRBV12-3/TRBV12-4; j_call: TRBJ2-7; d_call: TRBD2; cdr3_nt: TGTGCCAGCAGTTTAAGGCTAGCGGGACGCTCCTACGAGCAGTACTTC; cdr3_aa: CASSLRLAGRSYEQYF
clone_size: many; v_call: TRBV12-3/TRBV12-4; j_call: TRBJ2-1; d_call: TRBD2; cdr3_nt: TGTGCCAGCACCAAGACTAGCGGGAGAGGTGAGCAGTTCTTC; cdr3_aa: CASTKTSGRGEQFF
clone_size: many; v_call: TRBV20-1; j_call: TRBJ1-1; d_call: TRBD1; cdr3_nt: TGCAGTGCTAGAGATTCCGTCACAGGGGGCTCAAACACTGAAGCTTTCTTT; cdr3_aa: CSARDSVTGGSNTEAFF